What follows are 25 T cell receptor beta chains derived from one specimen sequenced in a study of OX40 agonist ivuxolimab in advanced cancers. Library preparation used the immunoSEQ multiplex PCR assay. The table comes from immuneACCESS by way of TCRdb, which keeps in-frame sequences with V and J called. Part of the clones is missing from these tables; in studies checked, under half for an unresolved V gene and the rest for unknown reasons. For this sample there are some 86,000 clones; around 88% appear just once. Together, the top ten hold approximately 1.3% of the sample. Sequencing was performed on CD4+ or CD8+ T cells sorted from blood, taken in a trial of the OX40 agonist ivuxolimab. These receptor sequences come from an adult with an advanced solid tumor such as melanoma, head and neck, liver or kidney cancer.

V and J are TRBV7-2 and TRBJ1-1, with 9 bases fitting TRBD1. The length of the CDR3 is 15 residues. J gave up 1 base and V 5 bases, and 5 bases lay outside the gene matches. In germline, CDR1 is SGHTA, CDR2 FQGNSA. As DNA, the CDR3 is TGTGCCAGCAGCCCGACAGGGGGAGCGAACACTGAAGCTTTCTTT. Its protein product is CASSPTGGANTEAFF.

In DNA form, the CDR3 reads TGCGCCAGCAGCTACCGGGACAGGTCCACAGATACGCAGTATTTT. It encodes CASSYRDRSTDTQYF. The V and J genes are TRBV5-1 and TRBJ2-3, with 8 positions matching TRBD1. Trimming cost V 3 bases and J 2 bases; bases outside gene matches: 5. The CDR3 is 15 amino acids. Looked up from germline, CDR1 is SGHRS and CDR2 is YFSETQ.

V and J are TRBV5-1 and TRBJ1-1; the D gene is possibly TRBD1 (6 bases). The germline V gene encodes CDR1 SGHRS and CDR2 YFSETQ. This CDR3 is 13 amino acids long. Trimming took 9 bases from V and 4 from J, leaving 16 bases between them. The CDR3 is CATNPGAGTEAFF. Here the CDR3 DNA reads TGCGCCACCAATCCGGGGGCGGGCACTGAAGCTTTCTTT.

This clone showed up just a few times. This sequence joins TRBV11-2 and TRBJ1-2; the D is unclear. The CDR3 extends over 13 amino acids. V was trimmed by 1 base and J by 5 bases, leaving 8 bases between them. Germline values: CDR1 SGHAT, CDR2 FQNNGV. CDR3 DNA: TGTGCCAGCAGCTTAGGGCAGGTTTATGGCTACACCTTC. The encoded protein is CASSLGQVYGYTF.

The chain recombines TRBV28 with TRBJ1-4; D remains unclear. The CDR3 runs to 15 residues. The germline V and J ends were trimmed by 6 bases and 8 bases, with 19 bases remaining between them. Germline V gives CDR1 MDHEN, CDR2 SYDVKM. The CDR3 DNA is TGTGCCAGCAGCCTGGAGGGCACCGCGGGAGAAAAACTGTTTTTT. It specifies CASSLEGTAGEKLFF.

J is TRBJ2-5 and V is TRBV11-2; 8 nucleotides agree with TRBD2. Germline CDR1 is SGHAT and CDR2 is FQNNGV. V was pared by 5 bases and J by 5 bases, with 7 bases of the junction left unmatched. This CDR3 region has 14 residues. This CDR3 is CASSPGGRQETQYF. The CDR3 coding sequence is TGTGCCAGCAGCCCCGGCGGGAGGCAGGAGACCCAGTACTTC.

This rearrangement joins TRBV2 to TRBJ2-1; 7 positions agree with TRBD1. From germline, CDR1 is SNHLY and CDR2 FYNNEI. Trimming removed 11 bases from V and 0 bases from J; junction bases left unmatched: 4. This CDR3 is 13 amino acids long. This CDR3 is CAGQASSYNEQFF. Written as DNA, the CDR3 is TGTGCCGGACAGGCAAGCTCCTACAATGAGCAGTTCTTC.

The CDR3 nucleotides read TGTGCCACCAGCAGAGATCCGGTACAGGGATACGAGCAGTACTTC. Its protein product is CATSRDPVQGYEQYF. V usage is TRBV15 and J usage is TRBJ2-7, with a weak D call TRBD1 (6 bases). The V end was cut by 0 bases, the J end by 4 bases, with 13 bases between. This CDR3 is 15 amino acids long. Germline CDR1 reads LNHNV; CDR2 reads YYDKDF (reference sequence).

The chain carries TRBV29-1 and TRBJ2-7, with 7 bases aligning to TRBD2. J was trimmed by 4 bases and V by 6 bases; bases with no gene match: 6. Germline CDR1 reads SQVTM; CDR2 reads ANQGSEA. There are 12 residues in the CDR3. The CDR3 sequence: CSVRLASYEQYF. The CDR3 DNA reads TGCAGCGTACGACTAGCTAGTTACGAGCAGTACTTC.

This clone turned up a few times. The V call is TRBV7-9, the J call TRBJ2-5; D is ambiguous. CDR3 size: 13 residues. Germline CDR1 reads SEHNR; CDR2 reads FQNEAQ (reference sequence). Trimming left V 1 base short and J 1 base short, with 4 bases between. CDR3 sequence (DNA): TGTGCCAGCAGCTTAGACCCCCAAGAGACCCAGTACTTC. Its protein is CASSLDPQETQYF.

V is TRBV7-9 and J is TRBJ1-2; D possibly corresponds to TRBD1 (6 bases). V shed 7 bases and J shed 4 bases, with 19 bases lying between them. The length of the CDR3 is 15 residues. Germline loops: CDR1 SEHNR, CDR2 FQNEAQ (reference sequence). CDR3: CASTPSRTAVYGYTF. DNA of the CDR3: TGTGCCAGCACCCCGTCGAGGACAGCCGTCTATGGCTACACCTTC.

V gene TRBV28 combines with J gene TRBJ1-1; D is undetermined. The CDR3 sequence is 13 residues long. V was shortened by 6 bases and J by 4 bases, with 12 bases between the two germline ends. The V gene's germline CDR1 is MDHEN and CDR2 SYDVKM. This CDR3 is CASSPNRGTEAFF. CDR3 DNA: TGTGCCAGCAGCCCGAACAGAGGCACTGAAGCTTTCTTT. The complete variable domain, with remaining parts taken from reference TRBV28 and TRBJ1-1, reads DVKVTQSSRYLVKRTGEKVFLECVQDMDHENMFWYRQDPGLGLRLIYFSYDVKMKEKGDIPEGYSVSREKKERFSLILESASTNQTSMYLCASSPNRGTEAFFGQGTRLTVV.

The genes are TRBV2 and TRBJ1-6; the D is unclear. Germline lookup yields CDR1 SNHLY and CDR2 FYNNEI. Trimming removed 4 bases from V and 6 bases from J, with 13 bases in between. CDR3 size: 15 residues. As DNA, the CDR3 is TGTGCCAGCAGTGTAGGATGGGCCGGTAATTCACCCCTCCACTTT. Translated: CASSVGWAGNSPLHF.

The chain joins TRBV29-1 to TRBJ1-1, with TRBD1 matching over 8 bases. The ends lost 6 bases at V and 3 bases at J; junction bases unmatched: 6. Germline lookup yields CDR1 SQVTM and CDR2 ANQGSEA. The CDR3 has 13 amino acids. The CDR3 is CSVPRTGYTEAFF. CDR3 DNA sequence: TGCAGCGTCCCAAGGACAGGGTACACTGAAGCTTTCTTT. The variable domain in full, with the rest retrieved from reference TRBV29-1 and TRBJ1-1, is SAVISQKPSRDICQRGTSLTIQCQVDSQVTMMFWYRQQPGQSLTLIATANQGSEATYESGFVIDKFPISRPNLTFSTLTVSNMSPEDSSIYLCSVPRTGYTEAFFGQGTRLTVV.

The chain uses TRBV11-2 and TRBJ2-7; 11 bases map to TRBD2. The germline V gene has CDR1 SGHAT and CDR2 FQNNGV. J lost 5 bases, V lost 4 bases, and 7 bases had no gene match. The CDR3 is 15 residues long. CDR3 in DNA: TGTGCCAGCAGCTCGAGACTAGCGGGATCAGACGAGCAGTACTTC. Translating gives CASSSRLAGSDEQYF.

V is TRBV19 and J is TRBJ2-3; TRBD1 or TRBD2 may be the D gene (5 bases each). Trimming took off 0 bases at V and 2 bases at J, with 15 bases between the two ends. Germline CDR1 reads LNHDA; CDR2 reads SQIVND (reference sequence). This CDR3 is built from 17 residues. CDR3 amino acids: CASSIDRGGSNTDTQYF. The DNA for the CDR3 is TGTGCCAGTAGTATAGATCGTGGGGGTTCGAACACAGATACGCAGTATTTT.

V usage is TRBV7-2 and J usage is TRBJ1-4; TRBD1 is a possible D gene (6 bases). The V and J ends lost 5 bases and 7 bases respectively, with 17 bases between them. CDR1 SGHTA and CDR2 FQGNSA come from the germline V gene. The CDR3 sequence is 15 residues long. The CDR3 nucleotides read TGTGCCAGCAGCGCGTGGCACAGAGGGGGTGAAAAACTGTTTTTT. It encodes CASSAWHRGGEKLFF.

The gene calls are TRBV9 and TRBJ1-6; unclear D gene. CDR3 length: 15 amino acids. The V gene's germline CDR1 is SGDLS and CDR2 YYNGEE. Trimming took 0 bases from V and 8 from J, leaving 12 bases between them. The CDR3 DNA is TGTGCCAGCAGCGTAGGGAACAGAGCCTATTCACCCCTCCACTTT. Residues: CASSVGNRAYSPLHF.

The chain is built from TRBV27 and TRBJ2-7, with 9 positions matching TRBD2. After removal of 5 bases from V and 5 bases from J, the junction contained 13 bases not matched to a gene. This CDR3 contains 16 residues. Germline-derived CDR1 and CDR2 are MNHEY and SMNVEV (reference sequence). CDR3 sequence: CASSAWGAAGGDEQYF. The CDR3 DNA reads TGTGCCAGCAGTGCTTGGGGAGCCGCGGGAGGGGACGAGCAGTACTTC.

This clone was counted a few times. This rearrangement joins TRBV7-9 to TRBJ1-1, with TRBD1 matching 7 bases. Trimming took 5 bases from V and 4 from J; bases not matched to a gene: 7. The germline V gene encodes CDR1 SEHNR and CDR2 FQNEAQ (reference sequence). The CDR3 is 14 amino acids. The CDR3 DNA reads TGTGCCAGCAGCCCACAGACAGGGACCACTGAAGCTTTCTTT. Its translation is CASSPQTGTTEAFF. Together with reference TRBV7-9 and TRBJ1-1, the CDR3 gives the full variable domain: DTGVSQNPRHKITKRGQNVTFRCDPISEHNRLYWYRQTLGQGPEFLTYFQNEAQLEKSRLLSDRFSAERPKGSFSTLEIQRTEQGDSAMYLCASSPQTGTTEAFFGQGTRLTVV.

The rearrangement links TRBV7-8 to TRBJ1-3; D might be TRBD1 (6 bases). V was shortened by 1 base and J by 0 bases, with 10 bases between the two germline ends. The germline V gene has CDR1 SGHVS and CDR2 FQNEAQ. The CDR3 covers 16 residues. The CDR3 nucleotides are TGTGCCAGCAGCTTAGGAGGGGGGCTCTCTGGAAACACCATATATTTT. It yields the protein CASSLGGGLSGNTIYF. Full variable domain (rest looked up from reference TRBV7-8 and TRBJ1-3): GAGVSQSPRYKVAKRGQDVALRCDPISGHVSLFWYQQALGQGPEFLTYFQNEAQLDKSGLPSDRFFAERPEGSVSTLKIQRTQQEDSAVYLCASSLGGGLSGNTIYFGEGSWLTVV.

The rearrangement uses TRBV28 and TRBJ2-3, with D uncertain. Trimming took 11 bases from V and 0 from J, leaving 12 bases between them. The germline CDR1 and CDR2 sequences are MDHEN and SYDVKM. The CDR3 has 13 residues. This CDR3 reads CAGMPSSTDTQYF. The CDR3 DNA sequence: TGTGCCGGGATGCCCTCTAGCACAGATACGCAGTATTTT. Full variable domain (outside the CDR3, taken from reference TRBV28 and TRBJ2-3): DVKVTQSSRYLVKRTGEKVFLECVQDMDHENMFWYRQDPGLGLRLIYFSYDVKMKEKGDIPEGYSVSREKKERFSLILESASTNQTSMYLCAGMPSSTDTQYFGPGTRLTVL.

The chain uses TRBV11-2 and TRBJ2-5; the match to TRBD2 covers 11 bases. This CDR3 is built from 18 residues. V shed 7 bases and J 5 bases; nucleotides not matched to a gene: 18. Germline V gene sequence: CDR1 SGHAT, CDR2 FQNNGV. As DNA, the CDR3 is TGTGCCAGCAAAGGGGGCAAGGGACTAGCGGCTAGGCGGGAGACCCAGTACTTC. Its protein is CASKGGKGLAARRETQYF.

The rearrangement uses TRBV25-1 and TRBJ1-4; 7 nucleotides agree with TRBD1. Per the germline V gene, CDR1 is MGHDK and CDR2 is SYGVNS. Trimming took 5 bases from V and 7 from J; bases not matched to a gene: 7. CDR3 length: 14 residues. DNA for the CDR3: TGTGCCAGCAGTCGACAGGGAGTGAGTGAAAAACTGTTTTTT. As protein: CASSRQGVSEKLFF. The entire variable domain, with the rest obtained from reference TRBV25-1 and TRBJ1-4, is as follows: EADIYQTPRYLVIGTGKKITLECSQTMGHDKMYWYQQDPGMELHLIHYSYGVNSTEKGDLSSESTVSRIRTEHFPLTLESARPSHTSQYLCASSRQGVSEKLFFGSGTQLSVL.

CDR3: CASSVVDTQYF. The CDR3, as DNA: TGTGCCAGCAGTGTGGTGGATACGCAGTATTTT. The J gene is TRBJ2-3, the V gene TRBV2; D uncertain. Germline CDR1 is SNHLY and CDR2 is FYNNEI. The CDR3 consists of 11 residues. V lost 4 bases to trimming and J lost 6 bases, with 5 bases between them.